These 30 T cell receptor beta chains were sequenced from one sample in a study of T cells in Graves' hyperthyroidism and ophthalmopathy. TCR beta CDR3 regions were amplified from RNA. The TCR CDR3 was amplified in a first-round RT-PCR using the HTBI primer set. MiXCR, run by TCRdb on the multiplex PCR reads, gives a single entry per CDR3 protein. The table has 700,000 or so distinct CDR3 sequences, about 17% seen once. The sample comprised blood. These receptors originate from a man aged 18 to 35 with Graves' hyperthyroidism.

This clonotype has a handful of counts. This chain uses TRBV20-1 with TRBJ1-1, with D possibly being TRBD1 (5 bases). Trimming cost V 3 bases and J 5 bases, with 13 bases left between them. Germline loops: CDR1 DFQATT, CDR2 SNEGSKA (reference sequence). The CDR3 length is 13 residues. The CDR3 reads CSARKTGVTEAFF. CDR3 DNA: TGCAGTGCTAGGAAGACGGGGGTGACTGAAGCTTTCTTT.

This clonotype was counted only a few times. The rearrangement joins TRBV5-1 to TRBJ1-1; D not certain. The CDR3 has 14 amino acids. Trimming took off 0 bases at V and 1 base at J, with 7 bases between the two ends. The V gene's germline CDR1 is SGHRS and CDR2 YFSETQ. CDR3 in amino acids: CASSLASKNTEAFF. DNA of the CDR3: TGCGCCAGCAGCTTGGCAAGCAAGAACACTGAAGCTTTCTTT.

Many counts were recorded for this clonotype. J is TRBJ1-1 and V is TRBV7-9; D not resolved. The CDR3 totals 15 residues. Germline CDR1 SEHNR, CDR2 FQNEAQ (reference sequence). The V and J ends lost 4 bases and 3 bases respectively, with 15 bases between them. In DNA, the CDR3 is TGTGCCAGCAGCTCCCCCGGCGGCGGGTACACTGAAGCTTTCTTT. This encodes CASSSPGGGYTEAFF.

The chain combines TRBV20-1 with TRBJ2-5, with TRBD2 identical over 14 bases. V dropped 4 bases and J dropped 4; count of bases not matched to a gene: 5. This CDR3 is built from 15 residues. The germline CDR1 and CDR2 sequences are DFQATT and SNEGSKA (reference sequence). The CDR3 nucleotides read TGCAGTGCTAAAGGGACTAGCGGGAGCGGAGAGACCCAGTACTTC. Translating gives CSAKGTSGSGETQYF.

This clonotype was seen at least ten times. Here the CDR3 reads CASIGSGRGGAEQYF. The DNA of the CDR3 is TGTGCCAGCATTGGTAGCGGGAGAGGAGGAGCCGAGCAGTACTTC. The rearrangement joins TRBV2 to TRBJ2-7, with 9 bases aligning to TRBD2. With V trimmed by 7 bases and J by 6 bases, 13 bases remained unmatched. This CDR3 is built from 15 residues. The V gene's germline CDR1 is SNHLY and CDR2 FYNNEI.

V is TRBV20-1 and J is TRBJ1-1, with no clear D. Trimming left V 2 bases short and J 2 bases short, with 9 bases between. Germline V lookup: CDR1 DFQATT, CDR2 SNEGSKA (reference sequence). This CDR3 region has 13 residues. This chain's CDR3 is CSARTDLNTEAFF. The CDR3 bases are TGCAGTGCTAGAACCGACCTAAACACTGAAGCTTTCTTT.

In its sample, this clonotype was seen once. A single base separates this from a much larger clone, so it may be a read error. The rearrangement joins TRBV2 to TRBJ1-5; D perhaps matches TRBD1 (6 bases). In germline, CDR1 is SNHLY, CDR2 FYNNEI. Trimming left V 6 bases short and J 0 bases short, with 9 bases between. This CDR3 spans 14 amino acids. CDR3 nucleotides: TGTGCCAGCAGGGCGGACAGTAGCAATCAGCCCCAGCATTTT. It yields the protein CASRADSSNQPQHF. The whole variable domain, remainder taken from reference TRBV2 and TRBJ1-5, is EPEVTQTPSHQVTQMGQEVILRCVPISNHLYFYWYRQILGQKVEFLVSFYNNEISEKSEIFDDQFSVERPDGSNFTLKIRSTKLEDSAMYFCASRADSSNQPQHFGDGTRLSIL.

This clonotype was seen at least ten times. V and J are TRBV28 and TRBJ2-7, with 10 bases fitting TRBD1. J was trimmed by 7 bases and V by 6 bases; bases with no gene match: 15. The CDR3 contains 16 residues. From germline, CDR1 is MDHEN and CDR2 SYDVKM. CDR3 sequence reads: CASSPPPGQGPEEQYF. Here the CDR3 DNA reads TGTGCCAGCAGCCCGCCTCCGGGACAGGGGCCAGAAGAGCAGTACTTC.

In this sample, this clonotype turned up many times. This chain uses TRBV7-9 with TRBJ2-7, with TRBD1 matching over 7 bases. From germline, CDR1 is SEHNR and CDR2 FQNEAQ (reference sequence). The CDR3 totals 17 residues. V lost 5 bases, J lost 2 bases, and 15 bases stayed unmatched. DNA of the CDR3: TGTGCCAGCAGCCAAAAATCAGGGGGACAGAGACCCTACGAGCAGTACTTC. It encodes CASSQKSGGQRPYEQYF.

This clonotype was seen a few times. The CDR3 DNA is TGTGCCAGCAGCTTGGGAACAGGGGGCTGGACTGAAGCTTTCTTT. It translates to CASSLGTGGWTEAFF. The J gene is TRBJ1-1, the V gene TRBV5-6, with 9 bases that match TRBD1. The germline CDR1 and CDR2 sequences are SGHDT and YYEEEE. V was clipped by 0 bases and J by 5 bases; unmatched bases: 5. This CDR3 is built from 15 residues.

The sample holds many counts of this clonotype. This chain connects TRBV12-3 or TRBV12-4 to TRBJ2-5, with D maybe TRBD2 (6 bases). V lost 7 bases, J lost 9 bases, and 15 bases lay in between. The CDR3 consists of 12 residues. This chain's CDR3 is CASTAWGDAQYF. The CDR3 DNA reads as TGTGCCAGCACCGCGTGGGGGGACGCCCAGTACTTC.

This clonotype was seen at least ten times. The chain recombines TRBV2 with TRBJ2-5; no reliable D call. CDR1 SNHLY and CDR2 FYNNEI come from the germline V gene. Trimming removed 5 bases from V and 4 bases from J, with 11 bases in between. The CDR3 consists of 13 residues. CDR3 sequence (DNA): TGTGCCAGCAGTACCCTTCTCCGAGAGACCCAGTACTTC. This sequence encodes CASSTLLRETQYF. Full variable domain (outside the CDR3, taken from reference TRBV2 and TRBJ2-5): EPEVTQTPSHQVTQMGQEVILRCVPISNHLYFYWYRQILGQKVEFLVSFYNNEISEKSEIFDDQFSVERPDGSNFTLKIRSTKLEDSAMYFCASSTLLRETQYFGPGTRLLVL.

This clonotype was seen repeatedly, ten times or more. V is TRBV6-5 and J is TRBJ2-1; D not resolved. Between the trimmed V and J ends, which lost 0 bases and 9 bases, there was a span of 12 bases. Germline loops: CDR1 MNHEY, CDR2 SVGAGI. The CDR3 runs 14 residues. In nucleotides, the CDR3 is TGTGCCAGCAGTTACTCCCTAATTAGTCGTGAGCAGTTCTTC. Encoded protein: CASSYSLISREQFF.

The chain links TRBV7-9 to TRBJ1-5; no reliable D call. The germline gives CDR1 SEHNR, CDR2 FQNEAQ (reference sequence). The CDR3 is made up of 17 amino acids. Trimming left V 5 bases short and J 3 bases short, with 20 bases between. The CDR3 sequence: CASSPPPPRRSNQPQHF. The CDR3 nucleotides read TGTGCCAGCAGCCCACCCCCCCCGCGGCGATCCAATCAGCCCCAGCATTTT.

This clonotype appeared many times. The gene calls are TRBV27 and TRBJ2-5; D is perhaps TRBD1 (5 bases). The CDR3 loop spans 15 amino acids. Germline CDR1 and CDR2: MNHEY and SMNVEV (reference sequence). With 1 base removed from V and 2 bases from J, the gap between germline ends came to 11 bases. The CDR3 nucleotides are TGTGCCAGCAGTTTATTACCAGGGTCTCAAGAGACCCAGTACTTC. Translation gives CASSLLPGSQETQYF.

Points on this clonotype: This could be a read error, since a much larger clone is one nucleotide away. CDR3 protein: CAARPSEGLANTGELFF. The CDR3 nucleotides read TGTGCCGCCAGACCATCCGAAGGGCTCGCGAACACCGGGGAGCTGTTTTTT. The chain recombines TRBV24-1 with TRBJ2-2; no firm D call. CDR1 KGHDR and CDR2 SFDVKD come from the germline V gene. The CDR3 runs to 17 residues.

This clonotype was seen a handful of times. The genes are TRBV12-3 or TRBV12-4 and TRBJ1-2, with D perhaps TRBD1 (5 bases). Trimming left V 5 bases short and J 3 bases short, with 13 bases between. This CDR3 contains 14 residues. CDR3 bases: TGTGCCAGCAGTCGAAACAGGAATTACTATGGCTACACCTTC. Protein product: CASSRNRNYYGYTF.

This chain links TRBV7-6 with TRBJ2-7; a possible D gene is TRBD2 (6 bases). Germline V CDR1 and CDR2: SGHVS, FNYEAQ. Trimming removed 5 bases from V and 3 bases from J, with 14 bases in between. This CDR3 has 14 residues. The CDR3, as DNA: TGTGCCAGCAGCCAACAGCGGAGGGGCTACGAGCAGTACTTC. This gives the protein CASSQQRRGYEQYF.

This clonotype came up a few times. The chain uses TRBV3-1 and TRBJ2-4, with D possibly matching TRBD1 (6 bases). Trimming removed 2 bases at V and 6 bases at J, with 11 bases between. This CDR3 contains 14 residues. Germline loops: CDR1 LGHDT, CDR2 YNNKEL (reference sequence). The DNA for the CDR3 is TGTGCCAGCAGCCAAAGACAGGATGTAAACATTCAGTACTTC. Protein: CASSQRQDVNIQYF.

The DNA of the CDR3 is TGTGCCACCAGTGGCATCGGGACGTCTAACAATGAGCAGTTCTTC. Amino acid sequence: CATSGIGTSNNEQFF. V gene TRBV24-1 combines with J gene TRBJ2-1, with D perhaps assigned TRBD1 or TRBD2 (5 bases each). Trimming took 5 bases from V and 5 from J, leaving 15 bases between them. Germline-derived CDR1 and CDR2 are KGHDR and SFDVKD. This CDR3 contains 15 residues.

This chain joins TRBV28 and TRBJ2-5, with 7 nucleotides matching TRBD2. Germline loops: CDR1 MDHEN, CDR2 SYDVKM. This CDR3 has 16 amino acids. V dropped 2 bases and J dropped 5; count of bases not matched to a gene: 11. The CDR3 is CASSLRAAGVFETQYF. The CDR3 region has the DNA TGTGCCAGCAGTTTACGGGCGGCGGGAGTGTTTGAGACCCAGTACTTC.

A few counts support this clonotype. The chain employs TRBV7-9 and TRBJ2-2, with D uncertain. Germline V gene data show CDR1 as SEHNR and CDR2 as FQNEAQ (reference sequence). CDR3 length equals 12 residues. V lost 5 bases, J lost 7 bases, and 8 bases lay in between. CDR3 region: CASSIKNGELFF. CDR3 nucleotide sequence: TGTGCCAGCAGCATAAAAAACGGGGAGCTGTTTTTT.

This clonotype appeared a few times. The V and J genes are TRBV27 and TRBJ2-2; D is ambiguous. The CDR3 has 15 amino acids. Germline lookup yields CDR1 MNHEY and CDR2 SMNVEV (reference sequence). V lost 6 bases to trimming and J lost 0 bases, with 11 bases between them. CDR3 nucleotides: TGTGCCAGCAGGGACCTATTCTCGAACACCGGGGAGCTGTTTTTT. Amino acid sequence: CASRDLFSNTGELFF.

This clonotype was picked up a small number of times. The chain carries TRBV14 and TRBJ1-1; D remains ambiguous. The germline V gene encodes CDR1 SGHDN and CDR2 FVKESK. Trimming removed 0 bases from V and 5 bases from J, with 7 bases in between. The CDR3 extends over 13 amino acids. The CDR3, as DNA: TGTGCCAGCAGCCAAGAGTGGCTAACTGAAGCTTTCTTT. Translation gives CASSQEWLTEAFF.

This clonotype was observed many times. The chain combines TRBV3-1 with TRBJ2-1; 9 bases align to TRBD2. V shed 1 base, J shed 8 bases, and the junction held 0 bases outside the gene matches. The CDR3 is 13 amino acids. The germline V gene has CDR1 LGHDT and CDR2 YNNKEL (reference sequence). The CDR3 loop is CASSQGTSDEQFF. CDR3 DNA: TGTGCCAGCAGCCAAGGGACTAGCGATGAGCAGTTCTTC.

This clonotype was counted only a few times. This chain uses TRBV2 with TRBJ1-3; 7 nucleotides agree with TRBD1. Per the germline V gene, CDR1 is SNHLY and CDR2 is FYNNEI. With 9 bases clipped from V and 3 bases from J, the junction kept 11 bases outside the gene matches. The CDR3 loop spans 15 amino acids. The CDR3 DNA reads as TGTGCCAGTGAGGGGGCGCGGACGGATGGAAACACCATATATTTT. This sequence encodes CASEGARTDGNTIYF.

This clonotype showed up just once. The DNA for the CDR3 is TGTGCCACCAGTGACCCGGACAGTGGATATAGCACAGATACGCAGTATTTT. This gives the protein CATSDPDSGYSTDTQYF. This chain connects TRBV24-1 to TRBJ2-3; TRBD1 might be the D (6 bases). V lost 4 bases, J lost 0 bases, and 16 bases lay in between. Germline V gene sequence: CDR1 KGHDR, CDR2 SFDVKD. The CDR3 covers 17 residues.

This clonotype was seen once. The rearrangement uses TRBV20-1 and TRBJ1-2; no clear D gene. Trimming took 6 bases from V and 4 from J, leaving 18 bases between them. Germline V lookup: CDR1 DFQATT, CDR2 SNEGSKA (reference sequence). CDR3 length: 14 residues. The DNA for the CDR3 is TGCAGTGCCAGACGATTAAATGTGGGCTATGGCTACACCTTC. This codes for CSARRLNVGYGYTF.

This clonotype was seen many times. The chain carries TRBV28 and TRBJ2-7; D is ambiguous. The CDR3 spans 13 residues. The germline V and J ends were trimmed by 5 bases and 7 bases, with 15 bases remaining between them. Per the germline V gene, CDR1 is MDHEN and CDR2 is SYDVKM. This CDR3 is CASSPPTGQEQYF. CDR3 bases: TGTGCCAGCAGTCCGCCGACTGGGCAAGAGCAGTACTTC.

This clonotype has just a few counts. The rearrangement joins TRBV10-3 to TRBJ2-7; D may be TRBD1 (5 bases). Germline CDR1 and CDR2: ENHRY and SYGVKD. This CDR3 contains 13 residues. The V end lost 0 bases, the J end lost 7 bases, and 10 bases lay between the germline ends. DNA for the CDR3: TGTGCCATCAGTGAGTCACAGGTGGGTGAGCAGTACTTC. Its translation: CAISESQVGEQYF.